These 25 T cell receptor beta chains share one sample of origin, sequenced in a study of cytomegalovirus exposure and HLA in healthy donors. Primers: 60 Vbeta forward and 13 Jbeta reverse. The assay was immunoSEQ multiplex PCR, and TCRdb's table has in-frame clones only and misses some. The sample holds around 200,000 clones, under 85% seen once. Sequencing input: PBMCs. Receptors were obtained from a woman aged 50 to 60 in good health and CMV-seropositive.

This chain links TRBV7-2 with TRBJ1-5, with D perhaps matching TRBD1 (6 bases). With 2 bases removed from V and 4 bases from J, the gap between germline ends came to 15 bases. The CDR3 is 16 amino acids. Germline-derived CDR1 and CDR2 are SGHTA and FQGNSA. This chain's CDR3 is CASSLTTGVGNQPQHF. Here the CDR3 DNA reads TGTGCCAGCAGCTTAACGACAGGAGTGGGAAATCAGCCCCAGCATTTT.

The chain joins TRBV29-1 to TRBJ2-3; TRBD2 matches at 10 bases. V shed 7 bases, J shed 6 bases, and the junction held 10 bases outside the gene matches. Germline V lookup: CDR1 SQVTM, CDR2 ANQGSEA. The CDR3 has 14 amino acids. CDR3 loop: CSAPLAGSADTQYF. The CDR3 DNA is TGCAGCGCTCCACTAGCGGGGAGTGCGGATACGCAGTATTTT.

CDR3 sequence reads: CASSTTGLFSNQPQHF. The DNA for the CDR3 is TGTGCCAGTAGTACAACGGGACTTTTTAGCAATCAGCCCCAGCATTTT. The chain combines TRBV19 with TRBJ1-5, with D possibly TRBD1 on 5 matching bases. V lost 4 bases and J lost 0, with 13 bases in between. The CDR3 totals 16 residues. Looked up from germline, CDR1 is LNHDA and CDR2 is SQIVND (reference sequence).

The CDR3 protein is CASRTRKDIGGATNEKLFF. CDR3 bases: TGTGCCAGCAGAACGAGGAAGGATATCGGCGGGGCAACTAATGAAAAACTGTTTTTT. This chain connects TRBV7-3 to TRBJ1-4; D ambiguous. In germline, CDR1 is SGHTA, CDR2 FQGTGA. V lost 6 bases to trimming and J lost 0 bases, with 23 bases between them. The CDR3 spans 19 residues.

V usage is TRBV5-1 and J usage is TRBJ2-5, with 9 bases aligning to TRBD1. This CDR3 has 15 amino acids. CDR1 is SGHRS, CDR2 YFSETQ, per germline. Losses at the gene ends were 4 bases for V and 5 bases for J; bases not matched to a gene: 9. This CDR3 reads CASSARDRATETQYF. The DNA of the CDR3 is TGCGCCAGCAGCGCAAGGGACAGGGCGACGGAGACCCAGTACTTC.

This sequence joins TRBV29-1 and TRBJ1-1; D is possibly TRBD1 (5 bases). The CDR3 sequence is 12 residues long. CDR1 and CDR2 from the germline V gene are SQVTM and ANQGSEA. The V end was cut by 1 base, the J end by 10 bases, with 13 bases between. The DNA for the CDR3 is TGCAGCGTTGAAGGGCCAGGGCCCCTAGCTTTCTTT. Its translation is CSVEGPGPLAFF.

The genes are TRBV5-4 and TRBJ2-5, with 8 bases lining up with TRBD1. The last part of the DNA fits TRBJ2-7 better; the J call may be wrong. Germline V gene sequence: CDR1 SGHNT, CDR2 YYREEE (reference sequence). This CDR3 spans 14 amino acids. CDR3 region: CASTHRDRIYEQYF. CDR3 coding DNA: TGTGCCAGCACACACCGGGACAGGATATACGAGCAGTACTTC.

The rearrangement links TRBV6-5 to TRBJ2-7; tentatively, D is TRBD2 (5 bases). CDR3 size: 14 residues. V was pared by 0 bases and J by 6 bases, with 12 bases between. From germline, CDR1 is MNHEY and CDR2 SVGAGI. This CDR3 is CASSYSVPEGEQYF. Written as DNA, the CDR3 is TGTGCCAGCAGTTACTCCGTACCAGAGGGCGAGCAGTACTTC.

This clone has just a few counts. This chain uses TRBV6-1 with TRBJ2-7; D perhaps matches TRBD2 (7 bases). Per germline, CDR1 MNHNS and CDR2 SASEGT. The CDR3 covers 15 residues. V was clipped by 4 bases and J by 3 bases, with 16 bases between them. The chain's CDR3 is CASSVGGAKVYEQYF. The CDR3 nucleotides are TGTGCCAGCAGTGTGGGGGGGGCCAAGGTCTACGAGCAGTACTTC.

The CDR3 loop reads CASSLTGGGETQYF. As DNA, the CDR3 is TGCGCCAGCAGCTTGACAGGGGGTGGCGAGACCCAGTACTTC. The chain links TRBV5-1 to TRBJ2-5; TRBD1 matches 8 bases. The V and J ends lost 1 base and 5 bases, in that order; junction bases with no gene match: 4. CDR3 length equals 14 residues. Germline V gene data show CDR1 as SGHRS and CDR2 as YFSETQ. Based on the CDR3 plus reference TRBV5-1 and TRBJ2-5, the full variable domain is KAGVTQTPRYLIKTRGQQVTLSCSPISGHRSVSWYQQTPGQGLQFLFEYFSETQRNKGNFPGRFSGRQFSNSRSEMNVSTLELGDSALYLCASSLTGGGETQYFGPGTRLLVL.

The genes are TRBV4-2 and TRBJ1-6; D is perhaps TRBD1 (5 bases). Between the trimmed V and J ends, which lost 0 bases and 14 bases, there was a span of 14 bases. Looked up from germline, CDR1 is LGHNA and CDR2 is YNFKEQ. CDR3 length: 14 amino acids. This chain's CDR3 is CASSQDNRQRTLHF. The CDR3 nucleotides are TGTGCCAGCAGCCAAGATAACAGGCAGAGGACCCTCCACTTT.

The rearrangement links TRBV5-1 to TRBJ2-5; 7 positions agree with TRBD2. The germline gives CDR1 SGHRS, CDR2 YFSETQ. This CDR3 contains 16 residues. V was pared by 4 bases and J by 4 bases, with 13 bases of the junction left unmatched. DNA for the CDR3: TGCGCCAGCAGCCCTTCTGCTAGCGGTCGATCAGAGACCCAGTACTTC. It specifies CASSPSASGRSETQYF.

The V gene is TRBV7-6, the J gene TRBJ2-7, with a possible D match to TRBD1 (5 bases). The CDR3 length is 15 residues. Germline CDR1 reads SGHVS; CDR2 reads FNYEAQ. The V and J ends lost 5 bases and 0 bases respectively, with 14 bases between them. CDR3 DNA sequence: TGTGCCAGCAGCCAACAGACAGTCCGCTCCTACGAGCAGTACTTC. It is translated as CASSQQTVRSYEQYF.

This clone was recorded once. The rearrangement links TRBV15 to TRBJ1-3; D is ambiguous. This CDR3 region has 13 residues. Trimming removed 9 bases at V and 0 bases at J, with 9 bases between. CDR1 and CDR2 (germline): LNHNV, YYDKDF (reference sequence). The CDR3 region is CATKRSSGNTIYF. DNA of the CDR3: TGTGCCACTAAGAGGAGCTCTGGAAACACCATATATTTT.

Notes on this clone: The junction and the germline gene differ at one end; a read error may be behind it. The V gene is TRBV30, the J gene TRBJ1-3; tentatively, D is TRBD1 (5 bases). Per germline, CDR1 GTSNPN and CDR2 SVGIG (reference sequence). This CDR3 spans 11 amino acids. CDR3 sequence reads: CARGFGDTIYF. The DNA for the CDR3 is TGTGCTAGGGGATTTGGAGACACCATATATTTT. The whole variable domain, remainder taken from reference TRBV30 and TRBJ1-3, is SQTIHQWPATLVQPVGSPLSLECTVEGTSNPNLYWYRQAAGRGLQLLFYSVGIGQISSEVPQNLSASRPQDRQFILSSKKLLLSDSGFYLCARGFGDTIYFGEGSWLTVV.

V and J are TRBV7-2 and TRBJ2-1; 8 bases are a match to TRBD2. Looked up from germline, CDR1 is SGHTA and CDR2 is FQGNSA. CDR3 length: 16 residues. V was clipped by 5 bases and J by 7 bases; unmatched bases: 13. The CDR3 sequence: CASSPFRGGKGNEQFF. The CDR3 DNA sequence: TGTGCCAGCAGCCCTTTCCGGGGGGGCAAGGGGAATGAGCAGTTCTTC.

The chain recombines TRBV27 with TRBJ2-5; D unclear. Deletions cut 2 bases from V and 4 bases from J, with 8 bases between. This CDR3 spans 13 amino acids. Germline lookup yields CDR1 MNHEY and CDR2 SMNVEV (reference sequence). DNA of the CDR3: TGTGCCAGCAGTTTACGGTATCGAGAGACCCAGTACTTC. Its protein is CASSLRYRETQYF.

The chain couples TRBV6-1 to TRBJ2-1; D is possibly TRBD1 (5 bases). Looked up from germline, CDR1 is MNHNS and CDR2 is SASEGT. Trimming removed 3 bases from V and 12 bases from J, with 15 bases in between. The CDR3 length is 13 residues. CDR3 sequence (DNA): TGTGCCAGCAGTGACAACAGCCAGGGTGTGCAGTTCTTC. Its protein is CASSDNSQGVQFF.

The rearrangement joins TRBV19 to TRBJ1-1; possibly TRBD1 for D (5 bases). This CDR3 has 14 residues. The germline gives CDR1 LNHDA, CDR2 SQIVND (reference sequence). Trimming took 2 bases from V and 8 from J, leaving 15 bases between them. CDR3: CASSISDRRAEAFF. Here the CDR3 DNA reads TGTGCCAGTAGTATAAGCGACAGACGGGCCGAAGCTTTCTTT.

Written as DNA, the CDR3 is TGTGCCAGCAGCTTCGGGACAGGGGGCGGATTCGAGCAGTACTTC. Translating it yields CASSFGTGGGFEQYF. This sequence joins TRBV7-3 and TRBJ2-7; TRBD1 aligns across 12 bases. Per germline, CDR1 SGHTA and CDR2 FQGTGA. Trimming at V came to 3 bases and at J to 6 bases, leaving 6 bases not matched to a gene. This CDR3 has 15 amino acids.

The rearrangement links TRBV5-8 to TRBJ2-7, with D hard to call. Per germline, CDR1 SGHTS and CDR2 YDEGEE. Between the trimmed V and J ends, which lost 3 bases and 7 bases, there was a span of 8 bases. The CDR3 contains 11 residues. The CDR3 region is CASSSATEQYF. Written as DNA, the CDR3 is TGTGCCAGCAGCTCCGCGACTGAGCAGTACTTC.

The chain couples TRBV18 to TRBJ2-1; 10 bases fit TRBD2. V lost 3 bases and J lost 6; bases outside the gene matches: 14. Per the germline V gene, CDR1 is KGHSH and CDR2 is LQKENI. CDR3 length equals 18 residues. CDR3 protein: CASSPATSGLDRANEQFF. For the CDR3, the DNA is TGTGCCAGCTCACCGGCGACTAGCGGGCTTGACCGGGCCAATGAGCAGTTCTTC. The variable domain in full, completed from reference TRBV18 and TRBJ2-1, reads NAGVMQNPRHLVRRRGQEARLRCSPMKGHSHVYWYRQLPEEGLKFMVYLQKENIIDESGMPKERFSAEFPKEGPSILRIQQVVRGDSAAYFCASSPATSGLDRANEQFFGPGTRLTVL.

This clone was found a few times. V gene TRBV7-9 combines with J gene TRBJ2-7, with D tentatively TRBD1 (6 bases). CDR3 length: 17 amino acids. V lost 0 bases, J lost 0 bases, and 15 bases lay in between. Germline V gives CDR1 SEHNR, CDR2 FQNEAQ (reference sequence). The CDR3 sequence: CASSLAADSASSYEQYF. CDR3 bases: TGTGCCAGCAGCTTAGCCGCGGACAGCGCTAGCTCCTACGAGCAGTACTTC.

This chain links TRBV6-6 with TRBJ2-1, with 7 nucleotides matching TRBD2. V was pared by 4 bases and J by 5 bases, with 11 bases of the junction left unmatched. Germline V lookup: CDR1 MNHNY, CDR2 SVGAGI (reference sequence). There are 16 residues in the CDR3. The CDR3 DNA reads TGTGCCAGCAGTTCCGGGATACATCGGGGGGACAATGAGCAGTTCTTC. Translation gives CASSSGIHRGDNEQFF.

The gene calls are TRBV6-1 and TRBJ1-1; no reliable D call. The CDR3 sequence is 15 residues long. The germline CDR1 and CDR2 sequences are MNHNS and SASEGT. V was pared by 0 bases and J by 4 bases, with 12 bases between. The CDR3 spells CASSEARLESTEAFF. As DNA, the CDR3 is TGTGCCAGCAGTGAAGCGCGCCTAGAGAGCACTGAAGCTTTCTTT.